This T cell receptor beta chain was captured in a study of graft-versus-host responses after intestinal transplantation. For the study at large: The study gave all recipients anti-thymocyte globulin induction, then tacrolimus and steroids for approximately three years.

Germline values: CDR1 LGHNT, CDR2 FRNRAP. CDR3 size: 15 residues. Trimming removed 7 bases from V and 5 bases from J, with 20 bases in between. Of note for this clone: Different DNA sequences within this sample yield the same CDR3.

Sequencing was performed with immunoSEQ multiplex PCR; in TCRdb, only in-frame clones are kept and a portion is missing. The data contain 19,000 or so clones, 86% of them singletons. This clonotype was sampled from a human patient who received an intestinal transplant, so some T cells may come from the graft donor. The chain combines TRBV12-5 with TRBJ2-5; D unresolved. The input for sequencing was PBMCs, taken 220 to 240 days after intestinal transplant. The CDR3 loop reads CASAPRLGLAETQYF. The CDR3 DNA reads TGTGCTAGTGCTCCGCGTTTGGGGTTGGCCGAGACCCAGTACTTC.